Listed below are T cell receptor beta chains from one sample, sequenced in a study of early T cells in non-severe SARS-CoV-2 infection. TCRdb analysed the 5' RACE reads with MiXCR anew, one entry per CDR3 protein. Among 95,000 to 150,000 distinct CDR3 sequences listed, 14% to 15% were seen once. The sample comprised whole blood. These TCRs come from an adult who was a healthcare worker with PCR-confirmed SARS-CoV-2 infection or an uninfected control (not recorded which). The CDR3 runs from the conserved cysteine through the conserved F or W. A D gene is named only where the DNA matches it firmly. The listing skips clone size in some rows; elsewhere it reads once, few, many or a size class.

d_call	clone_size	v_call	j_call	cdr3_nt	cdr3_aa
NA	NA	TRBV2	TRBJ2-7	TGTGCCACCCAAGGAAACGAGCAGTACTTC	CATQGNEQYF
TRBD1	many	TRBV10-3	TRBJ1-1	TGTGCCAGCGGGACAGGGACTGAAGCTTTCTTT	CASGTGTEAFF
NA	few	TRBV7-2	TRBJ2-3	TGTGCCAGCAGCTCGGCGTGGGATACGCAGTATTTT	CASSSAWDTQYF
TRBD1	few	TRBV30	TRBJ1-5	TGTGCCTGGGATTCAGGGACAGATCAGCCCCAGCATTTT	CAWDSGTDQPQHF
NA	NA	TRBV2	TRBJ2-3	TGTGCCAGCAGTGAACGGCAGTTCACAGATACGCAGTATTTT	CASSERQFTDTQYF
NA	few	TRBV12-3/TRBV12-4	TRBJ2-1	TGTGCCAGCAACCCCTCGACAGGCCTCTCCTACAATGAGCAGTTCTTC	CASNPSTGLSYNEQFF
TRBD2	NA	TRBV7-2	TRBJ2-7	TGTGCCAGCAGCCAAATGGGACTACCATACGAGCAGTACTTC	CASSQMGLPYEQYF
NA	NA	TRBV7-6	TRBJ2-6	TGTGCCAGTTCCCTCTGGGGCGAGGCTGGGGCCAACGTCCTGACTTTC	CASSLWGEAGANVLTF
TRBD2	few	TRBV7-9	TRBJ2-7	TGTGCCAGCAGCTACGGACTAGCGGGGGACGAGCAGTACTTC	CASSYGLAGDEQYF
TRBD1	few	TRBV5-1	TRBJ2-5	TGCGCCAGCGAGGATGGGACAGGGGAAGAGACCCAGTACTTC	CASEDGTGEETQYF
TRBD1	few	TRBV28	TRBJ1-6	TGTGCCAGCGGTTGGGACAGGGACGGTGGATCACCCCTCCACTTT	CASGWDRDGGSPLHF
TRBD1	few	TRBV12-3/TRBV12-4	TRBJ1-2	TGTGCCAGCAGTTTAATGGGAGGGGGCGGCTACACCTTC	CASSLMGGGGYTF
NA	NA	TRBV12-3/TRBV12-4	TRBJ1-2	TGTGCCAGCAGTCTCGGGTCTCTCACCTTC	CASSLGSLTF
NA	many	TRBV21-1	TRBJ1-3	TGTGCCAGCAGCAGAAGGGACACCTCTGGAAACACCATATATTTT	CASSRRDTSGNTIYF
NA	many	TRBV18	TRBJ1-5	TGTGCCAGCTCACCAGGGCAGAGCAATCAGCCCCAGCATTTT	CASSPGQSNQPQHF
NA	many	TRBV4-1	TRBJ2-7	TGCGCCAGCAGCCAGGGAGACTTCTACGAGCAGTACTTC	CASSQGDFYEQYF
NA	NA	TRBV29-1	TRBJ1-2	TGCAGCGTTAGGGGACTCTATGGCTACACCTTC	CSVRGLYGYTF
NA	NA	TRBV12-3/TRBV12-4	TRBJ2-1	TGTGCCAGCAGAGGGGAGAGCAATGAGCAGTTCTTC	CASRGESNEQFF
NA	NA	TRBV12-5	TRBJ2-1	TGTGCTAGTGGTCCGGTACAAGGATCGGGAGAGCAGTTCTTC	CASGPVQGSGEQFF
TRBD2	NA	TRBV30	TRBJ2-3	TGTGCCTGGAAAGTCCTAGCGGGGCCTACAGATACGCAGTATTTT	CAWKVLAGPTDTQYF
TRBD1	few	TRBV6-2/TRBV6-3	TRBJ2-1	TGTGCCAGCAGAAAGACAGGGTGGCTTGAGCAGTTCTTC	CASRKTGWLEQFF
NA	NA	TRBV7-2	TRBJ2-2	TGTGCCAGCAGCTTATTAGGTGGGGTCAACACCGGGGAGCTGTTTTTT	CASSLLGGVNTGELFF
NA	NA	TRBV11-2	TRBJ2-3	TGTGCCAGCAGCTTGAGCACCCCTAGCACAGATACGCAGTATTTT	CASSLSTPSTDTQYF